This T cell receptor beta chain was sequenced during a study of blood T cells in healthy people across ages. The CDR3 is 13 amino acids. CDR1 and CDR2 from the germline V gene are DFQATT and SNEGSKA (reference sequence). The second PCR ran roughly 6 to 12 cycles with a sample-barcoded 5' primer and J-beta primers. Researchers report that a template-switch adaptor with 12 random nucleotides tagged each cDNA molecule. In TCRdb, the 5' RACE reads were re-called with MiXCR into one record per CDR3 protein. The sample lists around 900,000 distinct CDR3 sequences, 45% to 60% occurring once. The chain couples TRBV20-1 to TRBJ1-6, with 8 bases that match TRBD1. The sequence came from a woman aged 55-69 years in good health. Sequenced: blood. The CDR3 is CSALDRAGSPLHF. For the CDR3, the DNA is TGCAGCGCCTTGGACAGGGCGGGTTCACCCCTCCACTTT.